This T cell receptor (beta chain) was observed in a study of T cell responses to AZD1222 COVID-19 vaccine. Study background: Doses given second, at about 4 or about 12 weeks, were pooled.

This clone occurred once. Its target is unknown. This CDR3 contains 17 residues. Germline CDR1 and CDR2: LNHDA and SQIVND (reference sequence). V was clipped by 3 bases and J by 3 bases, with 20 bases between them. Assay used: immunoSEQ multiplex PCR; TCRdb lists only in-frame clones, some missing. Among 150,000 to 200,000 clones listed, around 92% were seen once. General study results and limits: The repertoires were collected only after the peak T cell response. Most donors were white British and more were female, and clonal diversity was possibly underestimated. Rises in breadth and depth of Spike-specific TCRs came after two AZD1222 doses.

This chain uses TRBV19 with TRBJ1-2; possible D gene TRBD1, 6 bases. The sequence derives from an adult in good health. The sample was peripheral blood, taken on day 0 of AZD1222 vaccination. CDR3 bases: TGTGCCAGTAGTATGGGTTTTCGGGGGCGTGTGGACTATGGCTACACCTTC. It encodes CASSMGFRGRVDYGYTF.